A selection of T cell receptor beta chains follows, all from one sample in a study of blood T cell repertoires in COVID-19. Assay used: immunoSEQ multiplex PCR; TCRdb lists only in-frame clones, some missing. Here the sample spans 95,000 to 120,000 clones, approximately 84% being singletons. Sequenced sample: peripheral blood. All receptors derive from a woman aged 40 to 55 with acute or convalescent COVID-19. Each CDR3 is given with its conserved first and last residue. The D gene is left open where the match is weak. A row's size may be missing; if present it is once, few, many or a size class.

D gene: TRBD1
J gene: TRBJ2-2
V gene: TRBV3-1/TRBV3-2
clone size: -
CDR3 protein: CASRKGQGNTGELFF
CDR3 DNA: TGTGCCAGCAGAAAGGGACAGGGGAACACCGGGGAGCTGTTTTTT

D gene: TRBD1
J gene: TRBJ1-1
V gene: TRBV7-9
clone size: -
CDR3 protein: CASSSGTGGTEAFF
CDR3 DNA: TGTGCCAGCAGCTCCGGGACAGGGGGGACTGAAGCTTTCTTT

D gene: TRBD2
J gene: TRBJ2-7
V gene: TRBV28
clone size: -
CDR3 protein: CASRERGAYSYEQYF
CDR3 DNA: TGTGCCAGCAGAGAGCGGGGGGCCTACTCCTACGAGCAGTACTTC

D gene: -
J gene: TRBJ1-2
V gene: TRBV5-1
clone size: -
CDR3 protein: CASSLDLTGGGYTF
CDR3 DNA: TGCGCCAGCAGCTTGGATCTGACAGGTGGAGGCTACACCTTC

D gene: -
J gene: TRBJ2-3
V gene: TRBV20-1
clone size: -
CDR3 protein: CSAPILDTQYF
CDR3 DNA: TGCAGTGCTCCTATTTTGGATACGCAGTATTTT

D gene: -
J gene: TRBJ2-3
V gene: TRBV5-1
clone size: -
CDR3 protein: CASNRGSDTTDTQYF
CDR3 DNA: TGCGCCAGCAATCGGGGGAGCGACACCACAGATACGCAGTATTTT

D gene: TRBD1
J gene: TRBJ2-7
V gene: TRBV5-5
clone size: -
CDR3 protein: CASFDRGQGAWEQYF
CDR3 DNA: TGTGCCAGTTTTGATCGGGGACAGGGGGCTTGGGAGCAGTACTTC

D gene: -
J gene: TRBJ1-1
V gene: TRBV30
clone size: -
CDR3 protein: CAWSVRRGDTEAFF
CDR3 DNA: TGTGCCTGGAGTGTACGCAGGGGAGACACTGAAGCTTTCTTT

D gene: TRBD1
J gene: TRBJ1-2
V gene: TRBV10-3
clone size: -
CDR3 protein: CATKNWTGGYGYTF
CDR3 DNA: TGTGCCACGAAAAATTGGACAGGGGGCTATGGCTACACCTTC

D gene: TRBD1
J gene: TRBJ2-7
V gene: TRBV19
clone size: -
CDR3 protein: CASRRSGDSYEQYF
CDR3 DNA: TGTGCCAGTCGCCGATCCGGGGACAGCTACGAGCAGTACTTC

D gene: TRBD1
J gene: TRBJ2-5
V gene: TRBV9
clone size: -
CDR3 protein: CASSVSPTGEETQYF
CDR3 DNA: TGTGCCAGCAGCGTAAGCCCGACAGGGGAAGAGACCCAGTACTTC

D gene: -
J gene: TRBJ1-3
V gene: TRBV6-5
clone size: -
CDR3 protein: CATLSSGNTIYF
CDR3 DNA: TGTGCCACCCTCTCGTCTGGAAACACCATATATTTT

D gene: TRBD2
J gene: TRBJ2-1
V gene: TRBV11-3
clone size: -
CDR3 protein: CASSLEGGLAGYNEQFF
CDR3 DNA: TGTGCCAGCAGCTTAGAGGGTGGACTAGCGGGCTACAATGAGCAGTTCTTC

D gene: TRBD1
J gene: TRBJ2-2
V gene: TRBV9
clone size: -
CDR3 protein: CASSPTLGTGRELFF
CDR3 DNA: TGTGCCAGCAGCCCAACCCTTGGGACAGGGAGAGAGCTGTTTTTT

D gene: -
J gene: TRBJ2-7
V gene: TRBV6-2/TRBV6-3
clone size: -
CDR3 protein: CASSSTFYEQYF
CDR3 DNA: TGTGCCAGCAGTTCGACTTTCTACGAGCAGTACTTC

D gene: TRBD1
J gene: TRBJ1-3
V gene: TRBV27
clone size: -
CDR3 protein: CASSRQGSGNTIYF
CDR3 DNA: TGTGCCAGCAGTCGACAGGGAAGTGGAAACACCATATATTTT

D gene: -
J gene: TRBJ1-2
V gene: TRBV29-1
clone size: -
CDR3 protein: CSVEHGNYGYTF
CDR3 DNA: TGCAGCGTTGAGCACGGGAACTATGGCTACACCTTC

D gene: -
J gene: TRBJ2-3
V gene: TRBV2
clone size: -
CDR3 protein: CASGVSGTQYF
CDR3 DNA: TGTGCCAGCGGGGTGTCGGGGACGCAGTATTTT

D gene: TRBD1
J gene: TRBJ1-1
V gene: TRBV7-7
clone size: -
CDR3 protein: CASSLVKGQNGNTEAFF
CDR3 DNA: TGTGCCAGCAGCTTAGTGAAGGGACAGAACGGGAACACTGAAGCTTTCTTT

D gene: -
J gene: TRBJ2-7
V gene: TRBV4-1
clone size: -
CDR3 protein: CASSFGTVGGEQYF
CDR3 DNA: TGCGCCAGCAGCTTCGGGACGGTGGGGGGCGAGCAGTACTTC

D gene: TRBD2
J gene: TRBJ2-1
V gene: TRBV5-5
clone size: few
CDR3 protein: CASSLPGLETKFF
CDR3 DNA: TGTGCCAGCAGCTTGCCGGGACTAGAGACCAAGTTCTTC

D gene: -
J gene: TRBJ2-5
V gene: TRBV19
clone size: -
CDR3 protein: CASSIPDSEETQYF
CDR3 DNA: TGTGCCAGTAGTATCCCCGACAGTGAAGAGACCCAGTACTTC

D gene: -
J gene: TRBJ2-1
V gene: TRBV4-1
clone size: -
CDR3 protein: CASSHLDRYNEQFF
CDR3 DNA: TGCGCCAGCAGCCATTTAGACAGGTACAATGAGCAGTTCTTC

D gene: -
J gene: TRBJ1-5
V gene: TRBV7-6
clone size: -
CDR3 protein: CASSLGPMGHQPQHF
CDR3 DNA: TGTGCCAGCAGCTTAGGTCCGATGGGGCATCAGCCCCAGCATTTT

D gene: TRBD1
J gene: TRBJ2-7
V gene: TRBV5-1
clone size: -
CDR3 protein: CASSTQGSEQYF
CDR3 DNA: TGCGCCAGCAGCACACAGGGGTCCGAGCAGTACTTC

D gene: TRBD2
J gene: TRBJ2-3
V gene: TRBV19
clone size: -
CDR3 protein: CASSARLAGGRGTDTQYF
CDR3 DNA: TGTGCCAGTAGTGCCCGACTAGCGGGGGGGCGGGGCACAGATACGCAGTATTTT

D gene: TRBD1
J gene: TRBJ2-7
V gene: TRBV6-1
clone size: -
CDR3 protein: CASSDPGQGKYEQYF
CDR3 DNA: TGTGCCAGCAGTGATCCGGGACAGGGGAAATACGAGCAGTACTTC

D gene: -
J gene: TRBJ1-1
V gene: TRBV5-5
clone size: once
CDR3 protein: CASSLFAENTEAFF
CDR3 DNA: TGTGCCAGCAGCTTGTTCGCAGAGAACACTGAAGCTTTCTTT

D gene: -
J gene: TRBJ1-3
V gene: TRBV7-9
clone size: -
CDR3 protein: CAIIPSQEQGGNTIYF
CDR3 DNA: TGTGCCATCATCCCTTCTCAGGAGCAGGGGGGAAACACCATATATTTT

D gene: -
J gene: TRBJ2-1
V gene: TRBV7-2
clone size: -
CDR3 protein: CASSLLYGYNEQFF
CDR3 DNA: TGTGCCAGCAGCCTACTCTACGGTTACAATGAGCAGTTCTTC

D gene: TRBD2
J gene: TRBJ2-3
V gene: TRBV9
clone size: -
CDR3 protein: CASSALGTSGGMGTDTQYF
CDR3 DNA: TGTGCCAGCAGCGCGTTGGGGACTAGCGGGGGAATGGGCACAGATACGCAGTATTTT

D gene: TRBD1
J gene: TRBJ2-1
V gene: TRBV6-2/TRBV6-3
clone size: -
CDR3 protein: CASSYSGTGGYEQFF
CDR3 DNA: TGTGCCAGCAGTTACTCCGGGACAGGGGGCTATGAGCAGTTCTTC

D gene: -
J gene: TRBJ1-5
V gene: TRBV2
clone size: -
CDR3 protein: CASRQDLNQPQHF
CDR3 DNA: TGTGCCAGCAGACAGGATCTAAATCAGCCCCAGCATTTT

D gene: -
J gene: TRBJ2-5
V gene: TRBV7-2
clone size: once
CDR3 protein: CASRLTSTPYLEETQYF
CDR3 DNA: TGTGCCAGCAGACTGACTTCTACCCCATACCTTGAAGAGACCCAGTACTTC

D gene: -
J gene: TRBJ1-1
V gene: TRBV20-1
clone size: -
CDR3 protein: CSASGLIGAFF
CDR3 DNA: TGCAGTGCTTCGGGTCTAATTGGAGCTTTCTTT

D gene: -
J gene: TRBJ1-5
V gene: TRBV7-2
clone size: -
CDR3 protein: CASSFMGGDQPQHF
CDR3 DNA: TGTGCCAGCAGCTTTATGGGGGGGGATCAGCCCCAGCATTTT

D gene: TRBD2
J gene: TRBJ2-1
V gene: TRBV14
clone size: -
CDR3 protein: CASSQGLARGSNEQFF
CDR3 DNA: TGTGCCAGCAGCCAGGGACTAGCGAGGGGCTCCAATGAGCAGTTCTTC

D gene: TRBD1
J gene: TRBJ1-2
V gene: TRBV6-5
clone size: -
CDR3 protein: CATVPATGDYGYTF
CDR3 DNA: TGTGCCACCGTCCCCGCGACAGGGGACTATGGCTACACCTTC

D gene: -
J gene: TRBJ2-7
V gene: TRBV10-3
clone size: once
CDR3 protein: CATETGLYEQYF
CDR3 DNA: TGTGCCACCGAAACAGGGTTATACGAGCAGTACTTC

D gene: TRBD2
J gene: TRBJ2-1
V gene: TRBV5-6
clone size: -
CDR3 protein: CASSYSGGSYNEQFF
CDR3 DNA: TGTGCCAGCAGCTATAGCGGGGGGTCCTACAATGAGCAGTTCTTC

D gene: -
J gene: TRBJ2-7
V gene: TRBV6-5
clone size: -
CDR3 protein: CASMETGINYEQYF
CDR3 DNA: TGTGCCAGCATGGAGACCGGGATTAACTACGAGCAGTACTTC

D gene: -
J gene: TRBJ2-7
V gene: TRBV6-1
clone size: -
CDR3 protein: CASSELSRPSYEQYF
CDR3 DNA: TGTGCCAGCAGTGAACTTTCCAGGCCCTCCTACGAGCAGTACTTC

D gene: TRBD1
J gene: TRBJ1-2
V gene: TRBV7-9
clone size: few
CDR3 protein: CASSLTGNDYGYTF
CDR3 DNA: TGTGCCAGCAGCTTGACAGGGAATGACTATGGCTACACCTTC

D gene: TRBD2
J gene: TRBJ2-3
V gene: TRBV7-2
clone size: -
CDR3 protein: CASSPRAPRLARPTDTQYF
CDR3 DNA: TGTGCCAGCAGCCCTAGAGCTCCAAGACTAGCGCGGCCCACAGATACGCAGTATTTT

D gene: TRBD2
J gene: TRBJ2-7
V gene: TRBV5-1
clone size: -
CDR3 protein: CASSPTVAGAYEQYF
CDR3 DNA: TGCGCCAGCAGCCCCACTGTAGCGGGGGCCTACGAGCAGTACTTC

D gene: TRBD1
J gene: TRBJ1-2
V gene: TRBV10-3
clone size: -
CDR3 protein: CAISGQGADYGYTF
CDR3 DNA: TGTGCCATCAGTGGACAGGGGGCAGACTATGGCTACACCTTC

D gene: TRBD1
J gene: TRBJ2-2
V gene: TRBV19
clone size: -
CDR3 protein: CASTLLGQGTGELFF
CDR3 DNA: TGTGCCAGTACCCTCCTGGGACAGGGAACCGGGGAGCTGTTTTTT

D gene: -
J gene: TRBJ1-6
V gene: TRBV30
clone size: -
CDR3 protein: CAWMTGSNSPLHF
CDR3 DNA: TGTGCCTGGATGACAGGTAGCAATTCACCCCTCCACTTT

D gene: TRBD2
J gene: TRBJ2-5
V gene: TRBV27
clone size: -
CDR3 protein: CASSRTSGIIQETQYF
CDR3 DNA: TGTGCCAGCAGTAGGACTAGCGGGATTATCCAAGAGACCCAGTACTTC

D gene: -
J gene: TRBJ1-2
V gene: TRBV3-1/TRBV3-2
clone size: -
CDR3 protein: CASSQGRQFYGYTF
CDR3 DNA: TGTGCCAGCAGCCAGGGCAGACAATTCTATGGCTACACCTTC

D gene: -
J gene: TRBJ2-2
V gene: TRBV5-1
clone size: -
CDR3 protein: CASSQGEVPRELFF
CDR3 DNA: TGCGCCAGCAGTCAGGGTGAGGTTCCCCGGGAGCTGTTTTTT

D gene: TRBD1
J gene: TRBJ2-7
V gene: TRBV12-3/TRBV12-4
clone size: -
CDR3 protein: CASSFKGAYEQYF
CDR3 DNA: TGTGCCAGCAGTTTTAAGGGGGCATACGAGCAGTACTTC

D gene: TRBD1
J gene: TRBJ2-1
V gene: TRBV4-3
clone size: -
CDR3 protein: CASSLDRGSEQFF
CDR3 DNA: TGCGCCAGCAGCCTCGACAGGGGGTCTGAGCAGTTCTTC

D gene: -
J gene: TRBJ1-2
V gene: TRBV6-1
clone size: -
CDR3 protein: CASSEARLDGYTF
CDR3 DNA: TGTGCCAGCAGTGAAGCGCGTTTAGATGGCTACACCTTC

D gene: TRBD1
J gene: TRBJ1-4
V gene: TRBV6-5
clone size: -
CDR3 protein: CASSYWGQGDEKLFF
CDR3 DNA: TGTGCCAGCAGTTACTGGGGACAGGGGGATGAAAAACTGTTTTTT